This T cell receptor (beta chain) originates from a study of blood T cell repertoires in COVID-19. Study as a whole: Acute and convalescent COVID-19 samples came from the United States, Italy and Spain.

The table came from immunoSEQ multiplex PCR; TCRdb's copy has only in-frame clones and leaves some out. The sample includes about 160,000 clones, almost 85% of them seen just once. V lost 1 base and J lost 7; bases outside the gene matches: 12. CDR3 length: 16 amino acids. Per the germline V gene, CDR1 is SGHAT and CDR2 is FQNNGV. The receptor was isolated from a man aged 18 to 35 with active or convalescent COVID-19. What was sequenced was peripheral blood. The rearrangement joins TRBV11-2 to TRBJ2-5, with TRBD1 matching over 7 bases. This CDR3 is CASSLGPGQNLGTQYF. CDR3 nucleotides: TGTGCCAGCAGCTTAGGTCCGGGACAGAACTTAGGGACCCAGTACTTC.